This T cell receptor beta chain originates from a study of blood T cell repertoires in COVID-19 (dated by TCRdb to the early 2020s). Regarding the research as a whole: Collaborator samples came from the United States, Italy and Spain and covered acute and convalescent phases of COVID-19. The repertoires were released in a freely available public database intended as a resource for research on the immune response to SARS-CoV-2. Deeply sampled blood TCRbeta repertoires from subjects exposed to, actively infected with, or recovered from COVID-19 were included in the dataset. The prospective study material was composed of cDNA or gDNA derived from T cells, B-cell-depleted T cells, or PBMCs. Where HLA class I and class II types were available, the types were taken from metadata supplied by the sample provider, not from assay-based typing. Nearly every sample came with metadata listing a de-identified subject ID, COVID-19 status, age in years and sex. Samples came from the ongoing ImmuneRACE study (first 160 participants) plus 1,254 subjects from 6 global collaborators.

Concerning this clone itself: Its antigen target is currently unknown. Per-base qualities were not stored, and no clone one base away is much larger.

Another Seattle source contributed samples from volunteer blood donors who had recovered from COVID-19. The collaborating institutions used their own protocols to collect whole blood in K2EDTA tubes. For TCRbeta analysis, collaborators shipped samples in one of three forms: frozen whole blood, isolated PBMCs, or DNA extracted from either of those sample types. What the work shows at the level of the full study, not this receptor alone: The amount of clinical and demographic metadata varied by source and participant and was provided uncurated.

The immunoSEQ Assay, a bias-controlled multiplex PCR, was used to amplify TCRbeta CDR3 regions from genomic DNA. Per the source publication's procedure: The number of nucleated cells in each sample was estimated from the amplification of reference gene primers within the assay. To quantify the absolute abundance of each unique TCRbeta CDR3 rearrangement, sequence reads were collapsed and filtered. Productive Simpson clonality was computed per sample as the square root of Simpson's diversity index over productive rearrangements. Drawn from immuneACCESS, this table holds only the in-frame rearrangements with V and J called that TCRdb kept. Clones are partly lost; checked studies trace under half to an unresolved V gene and leave the rest unexplained. V and J calls and clone size come straight from that table; D and trimming were deduced from the DNA. A total of about 170,000 clones appear in this sample, about 85% of them only once. The ten largest clones capture about 1.2% of the sample.

This sequence was found in a man in his fifties or sixties who had recovered from COVID-19. The sample comprised peripheral blood.

The CDR3 protein is CASRRTASTGELFF. At the DNA level, the sequence is TGTGCCAGCAGGCGGACAGCCAGTACCGGGGAGCTGTTTTTT. The chain couples TRBV7-9 to TRBJ2-2; the D segment could be TRBD1, given 6 matching bases. Measured from the cysteine to the phenylalanine, the CDR3 is 14 residues long. Left in the record is the CDR3 DNA by itself, 42 bases read in frame from the first base. A distance of 13 bases separates the germline ends of V and J, which lose 6 bases and 5 bases respectively. Reading the germline V gene (reference sequence) gives CDR1 SEHNR and CDR2 FQNEAQ.